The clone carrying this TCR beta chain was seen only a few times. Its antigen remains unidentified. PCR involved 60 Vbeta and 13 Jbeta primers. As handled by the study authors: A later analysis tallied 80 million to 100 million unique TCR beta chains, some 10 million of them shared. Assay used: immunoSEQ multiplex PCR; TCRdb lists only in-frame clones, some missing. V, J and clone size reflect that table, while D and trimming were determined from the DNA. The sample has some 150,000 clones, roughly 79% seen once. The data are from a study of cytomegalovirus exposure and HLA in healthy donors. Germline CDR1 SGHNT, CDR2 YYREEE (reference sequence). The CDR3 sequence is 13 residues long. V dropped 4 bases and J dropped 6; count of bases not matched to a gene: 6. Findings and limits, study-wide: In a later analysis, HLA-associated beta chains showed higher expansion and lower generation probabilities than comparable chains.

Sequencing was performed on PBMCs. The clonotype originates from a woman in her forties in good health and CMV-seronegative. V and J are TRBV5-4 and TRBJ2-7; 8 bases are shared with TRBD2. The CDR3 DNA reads TGTGCCAGCAGCGCGGCGGGGGGTAGCGAGCAGTACTTC. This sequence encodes CASSAAGGSEQYF.